Listed below are T cell receptor beta chains from one sample, sequenced in a study of blood T cell repertoires in COVID-19. The table came from immunoSEQ multiplex PCR; TCRdb's copy has only in-frame clones and leaves some out. The table shows 250,000 to 350,000 clones, with 85% to 90% occurring only once. Source material: peripheral blood. The origin of the receptors is a woman younger than 45 with COVID-19, enrolled during active disease. CDR3s include the opening cysteine and the closing phenylalanine or tryptophan. A D gene is named only where the DNA matches it firmly. Some rows have no size entry. The others give once, few or many, or a class for an expanded clone.

j_call: TRBJ1-2; clone_size: .; v_call: TRBV28; d_call: .; cdr3_aa: CASASPGIANYGYTF; cdr3_nt: TGTGCCAGCGCCTCCCCGGGGATCGCTAACTATGGCTACACCTTC
j_call: TRBJ2-1; clone_size: .; v_call: TRBV4-1; d_call: TRBD2; cdr3_aa: CASSQERLAGSNEQFF; cdr3_nt: TGCGCCAGCAGCCAAGAAAGACTAGCGGGAAGTAATGAGCAGTTCTTC
j_call: TRBJ2-7; clone_size: .; v_call: TRBV19; d_call: .; cdr3_aa: CASSPSPGEGGVNEQYF; cdr3_nt: TGTGCCAGTAGCCCCTCCCCCGGGGAGGGGGGGGTGAACGAGCAGTACTTC
j_call: TRBJ2-1; clone_size: .; v_call: TRBV29-1; d_call: TRBD1; cdr3_aa: CSVTGGFDEQFF; cdr3_nt: TGCAGCGTGACAGGGGGCTTCGATGAGCAGTTCTTC
j_call: TRBJ2-7; clone_size: few; v_call: TRBV11-3; d_call: TRBD1; cdr3_aa: CASSSDRENEQYF; cdr3_nt: TGTGCCAGCAGCTCGGACAGGGAGAACGAGCAGTACTTC
j_call: TRBJ2-1; clone_size: .; v_call: TRBV24-1; d_call: TRBD2; cdr3_aa: CATSDVASGRENEQFF; cdr3_nt: TGTGCCACCAGTGATGTGGCTAGCGGGAGGGAAAATGAGCAGTTCTTC
j_call: TRBJ1-3; clone_size: .; v_call: TRBV11-2; d_call: .; cdr3_aa: CASSFTRDSGNTIYF; cdr3_nt: TGTGCCAGCAGCTTCACCCGGGACTCTGGAAACACCATATATTTT
j_call: TRBJ2-7; clone_size: once; v_call: TRBV10-2; d_call: TRBD2; cdr3_aa: CASNGLGGRSYEQYF; cdr3_nt: TGCGCCAGCAACGGACTAGGCGGGAGAAGCTACGAGCAGTACTTC
j_call: TRBJ2-7; clone_size: .; v_call: TRBV19; d_call: TRBD1; cdr3_aa: CASTPGTGPSYEQYF; cdr3_nt: TGTGCCAGTACCCCCGGGACAGGTCCTTCCTACGAGCAGTACTTC
j_call: TRBJ2-1; clone_size: .; v_call: TRBV19; d_call: TRBD2; cdr3_aa: CASSGNSGRLGNEQFF; cdr3_nt: TGTGCCAGTAGTGGTAACAGCGGGAGATTGGGTAATGAGCAGTTCTTC
j_call: TRBJ2-4; clone_size: .; v_call: TRBV5-4; d_call: .; cdr3_aa: CASSGDTPPRAKNIQYF; cdr3_nt: TGTGCCAGCAGCGGGGACACTCCGCCTCGGGCCAAAAACATTCAGTACTTC
j_call: TRBJ2-7; clone_size: .; v_call: TRBV5-4; d_call: .; cdr3_aa: CASSLGPGSSYEQYF; cdr3_nt: TGTGCCAGCAGCTTGGGGCCAGGGTCATCCTACGAGCAGTACTTC
j_call: TRBJ1-1; clone_size: .; v_call: TRBV5-1; d_call: .; cdr3_aa: CASSLEGVGEAFF; cdr3_nt: TGCGCCAGCAGCTTGGAAGGGGTTGGTGAAGCTTTCTTT
j_call: TRBJ2-7; clone_size: .; v_call: TRBV5-4; d_call: TRBD1; cdr3_aa: CASSPGTGTYEQYF; cdr3_nt: TGTGCCAGCAGCCCGGGGACAGGAACCTACGAGCAGTACTTC
j_call: TRBJ2-7; clone_size: .; v_call: TRBV19; d_call: TRBD1; cdr3_aa: CASSLPGTGHYEQYF; cdr3_nt: TGTGCCAGTAGTCTACCCGGGACAGGACATTACGAGCAGTACTTC
j_call: TRBJ1-1; clone_size: .; v_call: TRBV27; d_call: TRBD1; cdr3_aa: CASSSPGRGITEAFF; cdr3_nt: TGTGCCAGCAGTTCCCCAGGCAGGGGGATAACTGAAGCTTTCTTT
j_call: TRBJ1-5; clone_size: .; v_call: TRBV4-1; d_call: TRBD1; cdr3_aa: CASSQKIQGGADVWPQHF; cdr3_nt: TGCGCCAGCAGCCAAAAAATTCAGGGGGGCGCGGATGTGTGGCCCCAGCATTTT
j_call: TRBJ1-5; clone_size: .; v_call: TRBV5-6; d_call: .; cdr3_aa: CASSLQGLRQPQHF; cdr3_nt: TGTGCCAGCAGCTTGCAGGGGTTAAGGCAGCCCCAGCATTTT
j_call: TRBJ1-6; clone_size: .; v_call: TRBV5-1; d_call: TRBD1; cdr3_aa: CASSLGQGASNSPLHF; cdr3_nt: TGCGCCAGCAGCTTGGGGCAGGGGGCTTCCAATTCACCCCTCCACTTT
j_call: TRBJ2-7; clone_size: once; v_call: TRBV19; d_call: .; cdr3_aa: CASSTTLSYEQYF; cdr3_nt: TGTGCCAGTAGTACTACGCTCTCCTACGAGCAGTACTTC
j_call: TRBJ2-2; clone_size: .; v_call: TRBV7-2; d_call: TRBD1; cdr3_aa: CASSLVGTGTGELFF; cdr3_nt: TGTGCCAGCAGCTTAGTAGGGACAGGCACCGGGGAGCTGTTTTTT
j_call: TRBJ2-1; clone_size: .; v_call: TRBV3-1/TRBV3-2; d_call: TRBD2; cdr3_aa: CASESSGVPYNEQFF; cdr3_nt: TGTGCCAGCGAGAGTAGCGGGGTACCATACAATGAGCAGTTCTTC